These 14 T cell receptor beta chains share one sample of origin, sequenced in a study of T cells in Graves' hyperthyroidism and ophthalmopathy. Amplification yielded TCR beta CDR3 regions, with RNA transcripts as the source. Using the HTBI primer set, a first-round RT-PCR was run on the TCR CDR3. TCRdb re-called the multiplex PCR reads through MiXCR, storing one row per CDR3 protein. This table holds hundreds of thousands of distinct CDR3 sequences, roughly 17% found once. The source material was blood. The receptor source for this set is a woman aged 18 to 35 with Graves' ophthalmopathy.

The sample holds many counts of this clonotype. CDR3 protein: CASSYLAASNTGELFF. The DNA for the CDR3 is TGTGCCAGCAGCTACCTAGCGGCGTCCAACACCGGGGAGCTGTTTTTT. The rearrangement uses TRBV6-5 and TRBJ2-2; the match to TRBD2 covers 7 bases. Unmatched junction bases numbered 9, after V lost 6 bases and J lost 2 bases. The germline CDR1 and CDR2 sequences are MNHEY and SVGAGI. This CDR3 comprises 16 residues.

This clonotype was picked up many times. The chain has TRBV5-1 and TRBJ2-1; tentatively, D is TRBD2 (5 bases). Trimming shortened V by 0 bases and J by 6 bases, and 13 bases separated the two germline ends. From germline, CDR1 is SGHRS and CDR2 YFSETQ. The CDR3 extends over 15 amino acids. CDR3 in DNA: TGCGCCAGCAGCTTGGATTTTGGGCGGGTCAATGAGCAGTTCTTC. Protein sequence: CASSLDFGRVNEQFF.

This clonotype was counted ten times or more. This rearrangement joins TRBV27 to TRBJ2-7, with TRBD2 identical over 11 bases. CDR3 length equals 15 residues. With 0 bases clipped from V and 6 bases from J, the junction kept 4 bases outside the gene matches. Germline V gene data show CDR1 as MNHEY and CDR2 as SMNVEV (reference sequence). In DNA, the CDR3 is TGTGCCAGCAGTTTATCGTGGCTAGCGGGAGGCGAGCAGTACTTC. Translated: CASSLSWLAGGEQYF.

The sample holds many counts of this clonotype. The gene calls are TRBV28 and TRBJ2-1, with 7 bases identical to TRBD2. This CDR3 comprises 17 residues. Germline V gene lookup returns CDR1 MDHEN and CDR2 SYDVKM. The J segment lost 6 bases and the V segment lost 5 bases, leaving 16 bases of the junction unmatched. The CDR3 DNA follows: TGTGCCAGCAGTCTACTAGGCGGGAGACCTCAAGGCAATGAGCAGTTCTTC. Its translation: CASSLLGGRPQGNEQFF.

This clonotype was seen at least ten times. This rearrangement joins TRBV5-1 to TRBJ2-2; 9 bases are shared with TRBD2. V was clipped by 0 bases and J by 3 bases; unmatched bases: 3. Per the germline V gene, CDR1 is SGHRS and CDR2 is YFSETQ. This CDR3 comprises 16 residues. The CDR3 DNA is TGCGCCAGCAGCTTGGAAGTAGCGGGGGACACCGGGGAGCTGTTTTTT. It encodes CASSLEVAGDTGELFF. Based on the CDR3 plus reference TRBV5-1 and TRBJ2-2, the full variable domain is KAGVTQTPRYLIKTRGQQVTLSCSPISGHRSVSWYQQTPGQGLQFLFEYFSETQRNKGNFPGRFSGRQFSNSRSEMNVSTLELGDSALYLCASSLEVAGDTGELFFGEGSRLTVL.

As concerns this clonotype: A single base separates this from a much larger clone, so it may be a read error. The chain has TRBV28 and TRBJ2-7, with TRBD2 matching over 12 bases. The CDR3 has 14 residues. Trimming took 3 bases from V and 5 from J; bases not matched to a gene: 2. Germline V lookup: CDR1 MDHEN, CDR2 SYDVKM. CDR3 sequence reads: CASSFSSGGDEQYF. CDR3 coding DNA: TGTGCCAGCAGTTTTTCTAGCGGGGGGGACGAGCAGTACTTC. Full variable domain (missing parts from reference TRBV28 and TRBJ2-7): DVKVTQSSRYLVKRTGEKVFLECVQDMDHENMFWYRQDPGLGLRLIYFSYDVKMKEKGDIPEGYSVSREKKERFSLILESASTNQTSMYLCASSFSSGGDEQYFGPGTRLTVT.

The chain employs TRBV6-4 and TRBJ2-5; 12 bases align to TRBD2. V gave up 6 bases and J gave up 3 bases; unmatched junction bases: 11. CDR1 MRHNA and CDR2 SNTAGT come from the germline V gene. CDR3 length: 17 residues. CDR3 in DNA: TGTGCCAGCAGCGCAGGACTAGCGGGATTAGAGGAAGAGACCCAGTACTTC. As protein: CASSAGLAGLEEETQYF.

V and J are TRBV28 and TRBJ2-5, with 15 bases aligning to TRBD2. The trim removed 7 bases at V and 5 bases at J, leaving 23 bases unmatched. CDR3 length: 21 amino acids. The germline V gene has CDR1 MDHEN and CDR2 SYDVKM. The CDR3 nucleotides read TGTGCCAGCAACCCAACGGTGAGGACTAGCGGGAGGGCCGGATTTGTGGAGACCCAGTACTTC. It is translated as CASNPTVRTSGRAGFVETQYF.

Note on this clonotype: A much larger clone lies a single base off, so this may be a read error. The genes are TRBV10-3 and TRBJ2-5, with 10 bases that match TRBD2. CDR3 size: 14 residues. J lost 13 bases, V lost 1 base, and 9 bases had no gene match. In germline, CDR1 is ENHRY, CDR2 SYGVKD. CDR3 bases: TGTGCCATCAGTGAGTTGGGGCTAGCGGGAGTTTTGTACTTC. Residues: CAISELGLAGVLYF.

This clonotype was seen many times. The chain uses TRBV6-1 and TRBJ2-6, with 8 bases lining up with TRBD1. Germline CDR1 reads MNHNS; CDR2 reads SASEGT. Trimming removed 6 bases from V and 0 bases from J; junction bases left unmatched: 7. This CDR3 spans 17 amino acids. In nucleotides, the CDR3 is TGTGCCAGCAGCGGACAGGGACTGTACTCTGGGGCCAACGTCCTGACTTTC. Translated, it gives CASSGQGLYSGANVLTF.

This clonotype showed up many times. This sequence joins TRBV20-1 and TRBJ1-2, with D possibly matching TRBD1 (5 bases). From germline, CDR1 is DFQATT and CDR2 SNEGSKA (reference sequence). The CDR3 has 12 amino acids. Here the CDR3 reads CRTGGFNYGYTF. CDR3 nucleotide sequence: TGCAGGACTGGGGGGTTTAACTATGGCTACACCTTC.

A remark on this clonotype: The CDR3 ends on some other residue instead of the conserved phenylalanine or tryptophan, so this is likely a read error. J is TRBJ2-3 and V is TRBV4-1; 10 bases map to TRBD1. The ends lost 6 bases at V and 5 bases at J; junction bases unmatched: 5. This CDR3 contains 14 residues. Germline V gene data show CDR1 as MGHRA and CDR2 as YSYEKL. The CDR3 region is CASSQTGGKDTQYS. As DNA, the CDR3 is TGCGCCAGCAGTCAGACAGGGGGCAAAGATACGCAGTATTCT.

This clonotype occurred many times. This chain joins TRBV12-3 or TRBV12-4 and TRBJ1-5; 8 bases map to TRBD1. V lost 4 bases, J lost 1 base, and 0 bases stayed unmatched. This CDR3 spans 14 amino acids. CDR3 sequence reads: CASSWTGSNQPQHF. DNA for the CDR3: TGTGCCAGCAGTTGGACAGGGAGCAATCAGCCCCAGCATTTT.

This clonotype was observed a handful of times. This chain's CDR3 is CASSYSWDGFTEAFF. The CDR3 region has the DNA TGTGCCAGCAGTTACTCGTGGGATGGTTTTACTGAAGCTTTCTTT. The rearrangement links TRBV6-5 to TRBJ1-1; no clear D. CDR1 is MNHEY and CDR2 is SVGAGI in the germline V gene. V was cut by 0 bases and J by 5 bases, with 13 bases left in between. This CDR3 region has 15 residues.